This passage covers 5 T cell receptor beta chains from one sample sequenced in a study of cytomegalovirus exposure and HLA in healthy donors. The method was immunoSEQ multiplex PCR; TCRdb's version includes in-frame clones alone and lacks a portion of them. The sample holds 120,000 or so clones, 90% to 97% seen once. What was sequenced was PBMCs. The receptors were gathered from a young man in good health and CMV-seronegative.

This clone was seen just once. The J gene is TRBJ2-7, the V gene TRBV2, with 13 bases fitting TRBD2. Germline V lookup: CDR1 SNHLY, CDR2 FYNNEI. The V gene end was trimmed by 3 bases and the J gene end by 5 bases; junction bases not matched to a gene: 7. This CDR3 has 16 amino acids. Here the CDR3 reads CASSDTSGRDRDEQYF. As DNA, the CDR3 is TGTGCCAGCAGTGACACTAGCGGGAGGGATAGAGACGAGCAGTACTTC.

J is TRBJ2-3 and V is TRBV4-1, with D hard to call. The germline gives CDR1 MGHRA, CDR2 YSYEKL. This CDR3 comprises 13 residues. V was shortened by 3 bases and J by 5 bases, with 9 bases between the two germline ends. This CDR3 is CASSHPPLDTQYF. The CDR3 DNA follows: TGCGCCAGCAGCCATCCCCCCCTAGATACGCAGTATTTT.

The J gene is TRBJ2-5, the V gene TRBV28; D is perhaps TRBD1 (6 bases). With 6 bases removed from V and 0 bases from J, the gap between germline ends came to 17 bases. This CDR3 spans 16 amino acids. CDR1 MDHEN and CDR2 SYDVKM come from the germline V gene. CDR3 sequence (DNA): TGTGCCAGCAGCCTAAGGGGGACATCGTACCAAGAGACCCAGTACTTC. Amino acid sequence: CASSLRGTSYQETQYF.

V and J are TRBV7-2 and TRBJ1-1; 8 bases fit TRBD1. The V gene end was trimmed by 4 bases and the J gene end by 6 bases; junction bases not matched to a gene: 7. Germline CDR1 is SGHTA and CDR2 is FQGNSA. This CDR3 has 14 amino acids. The CDR3 DNA reads TGTGCCAGCAGCTCTGGACAGGGCGTCCCTGAAGCTTTCTTT. As protein: CASSSGQGVPEAFF.

The J gene is TRBJ2-7, the V gene TRBV4-1; 11 bases line up with TRBD1. Germline-derived CDR1 and CDR2 are MGHRA and YSYEKL. The length of the CDR3 is 15 residues. The V segment lost 3 bases and the J segment 2 bases; nucleotides outside the gene matches: 3. The CDR3 sequence is CASSQEDRGPYEQYF. DNA for the CDR3: TGCGCCAGCAGCCAGGAGGACAGGGGGCCCTACGAGCAGTACTTC.